Included here is one T cell receptor beta chain sequence, with context. The entirety of the isolated RNA underwent reverse transcription, so expressed TCRB transcripts were sequenced. Assay used: immunoSEQ multiplex PCR; TCRdb lists only in-frame clones, some missing. In the table there are around 500,000 clones, approximately 31% of which are singletons. These data come from a study of beta chain features in type 1 diabetes. The V and J ends lost 3 bases and 2 bases respectively, with 6 bases between them. The CDR3 is 12 residues long. Germline V gene data show CDR1 as SGHDT and CDR2 as YYEEEE. The sequence was obtained from a man younger than 35 in good health. Sequences were obtained from naive CD4+ T cells from blood. The genes are TRBV5-6 and TRBJ2-7, with D possibly TRBD1 on 6 matching bases. This CDR3 reads CASSWDTYEQYF. Here the CDR3 DNA reads TGTGCCAGCAGCTGGGACACCTACGAGCAGTACTTC.